This T cell receptor beta chain was observed in a study of T-cell reconstitution after alpha-beta-depleted transplantation in children. The TCRbeta library was prepared with unique molecular identifiers. In TCRdb, the PCR reads were re-called with MiXCR into one record per CDR3 protein. The sample comprises some 300,000 distinct CDR3 sequences, about 9.3% of which are singletons, and less than 2.5% rests with the top ten. Trimming stripped 4 bases from V and 4 bases from J, with 11 bases between. Germline CDR1 is SNHLY and CDR2 is FYNNEI. There are 14 residues in the CDR3. The V gene is TRBV2, the J gene TRBJ1-5; D perhaps matches TRBD1 (5 bases). This clonotype was sampled from a human donor who donated a stem cell graft to a child with acute lymphoblastic leukemia. The specimen was PBMCs from the stem cell graft donor, collected from the stem cell graft. CDR3 in DNA: TGTGCCAGCAGTGGGGAGAAGGGGAATCAGCCCCAGCATTTT. The encoded protein is CASSGEKGNQPQHF.